This T cell receptor (beta chain) is drawn from a study of memory CD4+ T cells and cytomegalovirus serostatus. The table came from immunoSEQ multiplex PCR; TCRdb's copy has only in-frame clones and leaves some out. This sample has 25,000 to 30,000 clones, with about four fifths found just once. The sort gate was single viable CD3+CD4+CD8-CD45RO+ cells for memory CD4+ T cells. CDR1 is SGHRS, CDR2 YFSETQ, per germline. The CDR3 spans 17 residues. Trimming cost V 0 bases and J 8 bases, with 20 bases left between them. V and J are TRBV5-1 and TRBJ2-2, with unresolved D. The clonotype was recovered from an adult in good health and CMV-seronegative. The sequenced material came from memory CD4+ T cells from blood. DNA for the CDR3: TGCGCCAGCAGCTTGGTTCCCGGGCCGACCACCTGGGGGGAGCTGTTTTTT. Translation gives CASSLVPGPTTWGELFF.